These T cell receptor beta chains were read from a single sample in a study of cytomegalovirus exposure and HLA in healthy donors. Assay: immunoSEQ multiplex PCR; the TCRdb copy retains only in-frame clones and omits some. The sample lists around 45,000 clones, roughly 51% occurring once. The sequencing sample was made of PBMCs. Receptors were obtained from a man between 60 and 75 years old in good health and CMV-seronegative. CDR3s include the opening cysteine and the closing phenylalanine or tryptophan. A D gene is named only where the DNA matches it firmly. Expanded clones are given a class, and other clones once, few, many or no size at all.

D gene	V gene	J gene	clone size	CDR3 DNA	CDR3 protein
NA	TRBV10-3	TRBJ2-7	NA	TGTGCCATCAGTGAAATTGGTGGAGGGGACGAGCAGTACTTC	CAISEIGGGDEQYF
TRBD1	TRBV7-9	TRBJ1-2	NA	TGTGCCAGCAGCCCCCTGGGACAGGGCGTCTGGGGCTACACCTTC	CASSPLGQGVWGYTF
TRBD1	TRBV9	TRBJ1-2	NA	TGTGCCAGTCGTAGGACAGGGGGACTTAACTATGGCTACACCTTC	CASRRTGGLNYGYTF
NA	TRBV11-2	TRBJ1-3	few	TGTGCCAGCAGCTTGGCAGGGGAAGCCGGAAACACCATATATTTT	CASSLAGEAGNTIYF
TRBD2	TRBV2	TRBJ2-1	few	TGTGCCACCCGGACTAGCGGGAACTCCTACAATGAGCAGTTCTTC	CATRTSGNSYNEQFF
TRBD2	TRBV10-1	TRBJ2-2	NA	TGCGCCAGTCTTCCCGGGGGGAAGAACACCGGGGAGCTGTTTTTT	CASLPGGKNTGELFF
NA	TRBV4-2	TRBJ1-2	NA	TGTGCCAGCAGCCAAGGGGAGTATGGCTACACCTTC	CASSQGEYGYTF
NA	TRBV7-2	TRBJ1-2	NA	TGTGCCAGCAGCCCGACAGGACTCAACTATGGCTACACCTTC	CASSPTGLNYGYTF
NA	TRBV29-1	TRBJ2-7	NA	TGCAGCGCCCGGAAGGGGGTACGGAGCTTGCAGACCTACGAGCAGTACTTC	CSARKGVRSLQTYEQYF
NA	TRBV2	TRBJ1-2	few	TGTGCCAGGGGTAGCCTCAGGAGGTATGGCTACACCTTC	CARGSLRRYGYTF
NA	TRBV25-1	TRBJ1-1	NA	TGTGCCAGCAGTCCAGGTCCCACTGAAGCTTTCTTT	CASSPGPTEAFF
TRBD1	TRBV6-4	TRBJ1-2	NA	TGTGCCAGCAGTGACTCGAACAGGGGGCTTGGCTACACCTTC	CASSDSNRGLGYTF
NA	TRBV2	TRBJ1-1	NA	TGTGCCAGCAGTGATAGGGCCCTTCGGGGCACTGAAGCTTTCTTT	CASSDRALRGTEAFF
TRBD1	TRBV29-1	TRBJ2-5	NA	TGCAGCGCAAGCGGCAAACAGGGGGCGTACGAGACCCAGTACTTC	CSASGKQGAYETQYF
TRBD2	TRBV28	TRBJ2-1	NA	TGTGCCAGCAGTTTTGTTGGCGGGAGATCCCGCGAGCAGTTCTTC	CASSFVGGRSREQFF
TRBD2	TRBV7-2	TRBJ2-7	NA	TGTGCCAGCAGCCTGGTGACTAGCGGCTACGAGCAGTACTTC	CASSLVTSGYEQYF
TRBD1	TRBV29-1	TRBJ1-2	NA	TGCAGCGTTGAGCAACGGCAGGGGGCTTGGGGCTACACCTTC	CSVEQRQGAWGYTF
NA	TRBV19	TRBJ1-1	few	TGTGCCAGTACCCCGAGGAGGGGCACCAACACTGAAGCTTTCTTT	CASTPRRGTNTEAFF
NA	TRBV11-3	TRBJ2-2	NA	TGTGCCAGCAGCATTACAGGGAACACCGGGGAGCTGTTTTTT	CASSITGNTGELFF
TRBD1	TRBV2	TRBJ2-6	few	TGTGCCAGCAGTCCCTTGACAGGGGGCGCATCTGGGGCCAACGTCCTGACTTTC	CASSPLTGGASGANVLTF
NA	TRBV7-9	TRBJ1-1	NA	TGTGCCAGCAGCGAGGCCGGGAAGGGCGGTGAAGCTTTCTTT	CASSEAGKGGEAFF
TRBD1	TRBV9	TRBJ1-1	few	TGTGCCAGCAGCGATTCACAGGGGACTGAAGCTTTCTTT	CASSDSQGTEAFF
TRBD1	TRBV7-2	TRBJ1-3	NA	TGTGCCATCCCCCGACAGGGAGGAAACACCATATATTTT	CAIPRQGGNTIYF
TRBD2	TRBV5-1	TRBJ2-3	NA	TGCGCCAGCAGCTTGGCCACTAGCGGGGTCACAGATACGCAGTATTTT	CASSLATSGVTDTQYF
TRBD1	TRBV7-8	TRBJ2-1	NA	TGTGCCAGCAGCTTAGCCGACAGGGCCTCCTACAATGAGCAGTTCTTC	CASSLADRASYNEQFF
NA	TRBV28	TRBJ1-2	NA	TGTGCCAGCAGTTTAAACTTGTATGGCTACACCTTC	CASSLNLYGYTF
TRBD1	TRBV10-1	TRBJ1-1	once	TGCGCCAGCAAGAGGACAGGGGGCTCTGAAGCTTTCTTT	CASKRTGGSEAFF
NA	TRBV9	TRBJ2-3	NA	TGTGCCAGCAGCGTAGGCCCCCCATCGGGGGATACGCAGTATTTT	CASSVGPPSGDTQYF
NA	TRBV19	TRBJ1-2	NA	TGTGCCAGTAGTTTACAGGGATATGGCTACACCTTC	CASSLQGYGYTF
TRBD1	TRBV4-3	TRBJ2-7	NA	TGCGCCAGCAGCCAAGAAAGCGGACAGGGGTACGAGCAGTACTTC	CASSQESGQGYEQYF
NA	TRBV2	TRBJ2-3	few	TGTGCCAGCAGGCCCGAGGCAGATACGCAGTATTTT	CASRPEADTQYF
TRBD1	TRBV6-5	TRBJ2-7	NA	TGTGCCAGCAGTTACACGGGACAGGCTGCCTACGAGCAGTACTTC	CASSYTGQAAYEQYF
TRBD1	TRBV14	TRBJ1-2	few	TGTGCCAGCAGCCAACTTGGACAGGGTCGGAGCTATGGCTACACCTTC	CASSQLGQGRSYGYTF
TRBD1	TRBV25-1	TRBJ2-7	NA	TGTGCCAGCAGTCCCGACAGGGTAAAGAACGAGCAGTACTTC	CASSPDRVKNEQYF
NA	TRBV6-5	TRBJ2-7	NA	TGTGCCAGCAGTGCCGCGCTGGGAGTTCTAAACGAGCAGTACTTC	CASSAALGVLNEQYF
NA	TRBV11-2	TRBJ2-7	NA	TGTGCCAGCAGCTTGACAGGCGGGCAGTACTTC	CASSLTGGQYF
TRBD1	TRBV5-1	TRBJ2-6	NA	TGCGCCAGCAGCCCCCTCTCACCCAGGGGGCGGGGGGCCAACGTCCTGACTTTC	CASSPLSPRGRGANVLTF
TRBD2	TRBV9	TRBJ2-2	NA	TGTGCCAGCAGCCTATCCCCACTGACTAGCGGGAGCGGGGAGCTGTTTTTT	CASSLSPLTSGSGELFF
NA	TRBV7-2	TRBJ1-2	NA	TGTGCCAGCAGCTCGAAATACCGGGATGGCTACACCTTC	CASSSKYRDGYTF
NA	TRBV2	TRBJ1-6	NA	TGTGCCAGCAGGGGTGGACCCGGCGGGTCACCCCTCCACTTT	CASRGGPGGSPLHF
TRBD1	TRBV14	TRBJ1-1	once	TGTGCCAGCAGCCAAGTCAGGGGGAGAGCTGAAGCTTTCTTT	CASSQVRGRAEAFF
NA	TRBV6-6	TRBJ2-7	NA	TGTGCCAGCAGTTACCTACAGGGTGGCGAGCAGTACTTC	CASSYLQGGEQYF
TRBD1	TRBV19	TRBJ2-7	NA	TGTGCCAGTAGCCCACCCCTCGGGACAGCCTTCTACGAGCAGTACTTC	CASSPPLGTAFYEQYF
TRBD1	TRBV7-2	TRBJ1-4	NA	TGTGCCAGCAGCTGGGGACAGGTCCCAACTAATGAAAAACTGTTTTTT	CASSWGQVPTNEKLFF
NA	TRBV6-5	TRBJ2-7	NA	TGTGCCAGCAGTCCCCAGGGGACCTACGAGCAGTACTTC	CASSPQGTYEQYF
NA	TRBV15	TRBJ2-7	NA	TGTGCCACCAGCAGAGATCCAGGCCCCTACGAGCAGTACTTC	CATSRDPGPYEQYF
NA	TRBV7-9	TRBJ2-2	NA	TGTGCCAGCAGCTGGGACACGGGCACCGGGGAGCTGTTTTTT	CASSWDTGTGELFF
NA	TRBV7-9	TRBJ2-7	NA	TGTGCCAGCAGCCGGGTTAATGAGGGCGAGCAGTACTTC	CASSRVNEGEQYF